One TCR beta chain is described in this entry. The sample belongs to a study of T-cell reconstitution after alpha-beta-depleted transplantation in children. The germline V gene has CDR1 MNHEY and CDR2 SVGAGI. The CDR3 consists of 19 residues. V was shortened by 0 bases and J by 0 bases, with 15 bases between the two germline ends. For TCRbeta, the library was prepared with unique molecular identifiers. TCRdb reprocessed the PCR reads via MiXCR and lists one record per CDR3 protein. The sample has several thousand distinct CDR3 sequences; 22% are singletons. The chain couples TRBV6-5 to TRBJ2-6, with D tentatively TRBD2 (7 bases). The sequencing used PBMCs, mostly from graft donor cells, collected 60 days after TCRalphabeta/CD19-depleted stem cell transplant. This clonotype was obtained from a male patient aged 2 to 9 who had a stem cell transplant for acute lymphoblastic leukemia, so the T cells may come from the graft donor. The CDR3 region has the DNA TGTGCCAGCAGTTACTCTTACGCGGGGGCCTACTCTGGGGCCAACGTCCTGACTTTC. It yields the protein CASSYSYAGAYSGANVLTF.